The 29 T cell receptor beta chains below come from one sample, sequenced in a study of CXCR4 blockade with PD-1 therapy in pancreatic cancer. Profiling relied on immunoSEQ multiplex PCR, and the TCRdb table lists in-frame clones only, not all of them. The sample holds about 1,700 clones, about 42% seen once. Sequenced material: tumor tissue. Every receptor here comes from a human donor with pancreatic ductal adenocarcinoma.

This clone occurred a few times. The J gene is TRBJ1-2, the V gene TRBV14; no definite D call. The CDR3 contains 13 residues. Trimming pared 4 bases from V and 5 bases from J, leaving 11 bases between. Germline V gene lookup returns CDR1 SGHDN and CDR2 FVKESK. The CDR3, as DNA: TGTGCCAGCAGCCGGGAGCTTTCTTATGGCTACACCTTC. This sequence encodes CASSRELSYGYTF. The whole variable domain, filled in from reference TRBV14 and TRBJ1-2, reads EAGVTQFPSHSVIEKGQTVTLRCDPISGHDNLYWYRRVMGKEIKFLLHFVKESKQDESGMPNNRFLAERTGGTYSTLKVQPAELEDSGVYFCASSRELSYGYTFGSGTRLTVV.

V usage is TRBV29-1 and J usage is TRBJ2-1; D is possibly TRBD2 (6 bases). Germline CDR1 is SQVTM and CDR2 is ANQGSEA. The CDR3 has 15 residues. The V end was cut by 8 bases, the J end by 0 bases, with 17 bases between. Here the CDR3 reads CSIRTGTASYNEQFF. The DNA of the CDR3 is TGCAGCATCCGGACCGGGACTGCCTCCTACAATGAGCAGTTCTTC.

The table lists this clone with a few counts. The chain employs TRBV11-3 and TRBJ2-3, with D unclear. The CDR3 has 14 residues. CDR1 SGHNT and CDR2 YENEEA come from the germline V gene. Trimming took off 4 bases at V and 0 bases at J, with 8 bases between the two ends. The CDR3 region has the DNA TGTGCCAGCAGCTATGATCTGAGCACAGATACGCAGTATTTT. This encodes CASSYDLSTDTQYF.

The chain links TRBV18 to TRBJ2-7; possibly TRBD2 for D (6 bases). Germline CDR1 KGHSH, CDR2 LQKENI. The CDR3 is 17 residues long. Trimming left V 0 bases short and J 2 bases short, with 17 bases between. CDR3 in DNA: TGTGCCAGCTCACCACCGAGCTTAGGAGGGGTCACCTACGAGCAGTACTTC. Translated, it gives CASSPPSLGGVTYEQYF.

This rearrangement joins TRBV6-8 to TRBJ2-7, with 7 bases identical to TRBD1. Per germline, CDR1 MNHGY and CDR2 SAAAGT. This CDR3 spans 15 amino acids. With 5 bases clipped from V and 0 bases from J, the junction kept 7 bases outside the gene matches. CDR3: CASSAGGPSSYEQYF. The CDR3 region has the DNA TGTGCCAGCAGTGCAGGGGGACCCAGCTCCTACGAGCAGTACTTC.

A few counts support this clone. This chain links TRBV28 with TRBJ1-1; perhaps TRBD1 as D (5 bases). Trimming pared 8 bases from V and 2 bases from J, leaving 15 bases between. The CDR3 covers 14 residues. Germline-derived CDR1 and CDR2 are MDHEN and SYDVKM. The CDR3: CASFSGASNTEAFF. The CDR3 DNA is TGTGCCAGCTTCAGCGGGGCCTCTAACACTGAAGCTTTCTTT.

The rearrangement uses TRBV6-8 and TRBJ2-7; tentative D call: TRBD1 (6 bases). Germline CDR1 MNHGY, CDR2 SAAAGT. Trimming took 3 bases from V and 4 from J, leaving 7 bases between them. The CDR3 length is 12 residues. Written as DNA, the CDR3 is TGTGCCAGCAGTTATACAGGGTACGAGCAGTACTTC. Its translation: CASSYTGYEQYF.

V is TRBV12-5 and J is TRBJ1-1; possibly TRBD1 for D (6 bases). The CDR3 spans 15 residues. The ends were cut back, 5 bases at V and 0 bases at J, with 13 bases in the middle. Germline CDR1 is LGHNT and CDR2 is FRNRAP. The CDR3 loop reads CASGPDSFMNTEAFF. The DNA of the CDR3 is TGTGCTAGTGGTCCGGACAGTTTCATGAACACTGAAGCTTTCTTT.

This chain uses TRBV28 with TRBJ2-3, with D possibly being TRBD1 (6 bases). Germline CDR1 MDHEN, CDR2 SYDVKM. V lost 3 bases and J lost 3, with 13 bases in between. There are 15 residues in the CDR3. The chain's CDR3 is CASSLAQGRTDTQYF. The CDR3 bases are TGTGCCAGCAGTTTGGCCCAGGGGCGTACAGATACGCAGTATTTT.

This clone has just a few counts. The chain recombines TRBV9 with TRBJ2-5, with D possibly being TRBD2 (6 bases). CDR3 length: 14 residues. Deletions cut 4 bases from V and 5 bases from J, with 15 bases between. CDR1 is SGDLS, CDR2 YYNGEE, per germline. The CDR3 DNA reads TGTGCCAGCAGCCCTCGTAGCGGTCTTGAGACCCAGTACTTC. Protein product: CASSPRSGLETQYF. Full variable domain (rest looked up from reference TRBV9 and TRBJ2-5): DSGVTQTPKHLITATGQRVTLRCSPRSGDLSVYWYQQSLDQGLQFLIQYYNGEERAKGNILERFSAQQFPDLHSELNLSSLELGDSALYFCASSPRSGLETQYFGPGTRLLVL.

This chain links TRBV19 with TRBJ2-1, with 7 bases identical to TRBD1. V gave up 5 bases and J gave up 3 bases; unmatched junction bases: 7. CDR3 length: 15 amino acids. Germline CDR1 reads LNHDA; CDR2 reads SQIVND (reference sequence). The CDR3: CASSRTGVNYNEQFF. Written as DNA, the CDR3 is TGTGCCAGTAGTCGAACAGGGGTCAACTACAATGAGCAGTTCTTC.

This clone has more than one count but fewer than ten. This chain links TRBV6-8 with TRBJ2-4, with D uncertain. This CDR3 comprises 13 residues. Trimming stripped 7 bases from V and 9 bases from J, with 16 bases between. Germline-derived CDR1 and CDR2 are MNHGY and SAAAGT. The CDR3 sequence is CASTFDSLSIQYF. The CDR3 nucleotides are TGTGCCAGCACCTTTGACTCGCTCAGCATTCAGTACTTC.

There are a few counts of this clone. The chain couples TRBV9 to TRBJ1-5; no clear D. V dropped 6 bases and J dropped 7 bases, with 11 bases sitting between them. Germline CDR1 is SGDLS and CDR2 is YYNGEE. CDR3 length equals 12 residues. The CDR3 reads CASKPQSQPQHF. The CDR3 DNA reads as TGTGCCAGCAAACCCCAGTCCCAGCCCCAGCATTTT.

A few counts support this clone. The rearrangement uses TRBV19 and TRBJ2-1; 8 nucleotides match TRBD2. CDR3 length: 15 amino acids. Germline trimming cut 7 bases from V and 0 bases from J; bases unmatched to any gene: 5. The germline V gene has CDR1 LNHDA and CDR2 SQIVND (reference sequence). The CDR3 loop is CASKAGGHSYNEQFF. The DNA for the CDR3 is TGTGCCAGTAAGGCGGGAGGACACTCCTACAATGAGCAGTTCTTC.

CDR3 sequence: CASSIVTSGRAPEQFF. In DNA, the CDR3 is TGTGCCAGTAGTATTGTGACTAGCGGGAGGGCCCCCGAGCAGTTCTTC. The rearrangement uses TRBV19 and TRBJ2-1, with 14 nucleotides matching TRBD2. This CDR3 has 16 residues. From germline, CDR1 is LNHDA and CDR2 SQIVND (reference sequence). Trimming removed 3 bases from V and 10 bases from J; junction bases left unmatched: 8.

The genes are TRBV7-4 and TRBJ1-2, with D possibly matching TRBD1 (6 bases). Trimming cost V 2 bases and J 3 bases, with 7 bases left between them. The CDR3 loop spans 13 amino acids. Germline V lookup: CDR1 SGHVT, CDR2 SQSDAQ. This CDR3 is CASSLTGYYGYTF. The CDR3 nucleotides are TGTGCCAGCAGCTTAACAGGGTACTATGGCTACACCTTC.

This CDR3 reads CANRIGLSSYNEQFF. The CDR3 DNA sequence: TGTGCCAATAGGATAGGGTTGAGCTCCTACAATGAGCAGTTCTTC. The chain links TRBV19 to TRBJ2-1; D not resolved. Germline V CDR1 and CDR2: LNHDA, SQIVND (reference sequence). This CDR3 has 15 residues. The ends were cut back, 10 bases at V and 0 bases at J, with 16 bases in the middle.

In its sample, this clone was seen a few times. The rearrangement links TRBV2 to TRBJ2-1, with a weak D call TRBD2 (5 bases). The CDR3 runs 14 residues. Germline V gene sequence: CDR1 SNHLY, CDR2 FYNNEI. V lost 3 bases, J lost 2 bases, and 8 bases lay in between. In DNA form, the CDR3 reads TGTGCCAGCAGTGACCCGGGAACCTACAATGAGCAGTTCTTC. Translated: CASSDPGTYNEQFF.

The J gene is TRBJ1-6, the V gene TRBV11-3; perhaps TRBD1 as D (6 bases). This CDR3 region has 15 residues. The V end lost 4 bases, the J end lost 7 bases, and 14 bases lay between the germline ends. Germline CDR1 is SGHNT and CDR2 is YENEEA. CDR3 residues: CASSSRRGVNSPLHF. For the CDR3, the DNA is TGTGCCAGCAGCTCACGCAGGGGAGTCAATTCACCCCTCCACTTT. Using reference TRBV11-3 and TRBJ1-6 for the parts outside the CDR3, the full variable domain is EAGVVQSPRYKIIEKKQPVAFWCNPISGHNTLYWYLQNLGQGPELLIRYENEEAVDDSQLPKDRFSAERLKGVDSTLKIQPAELGDSAVYLCASSSRRGVNSPLHFGNGTRLTVT.

This clone was picked up one time. The chain links TRBV19 to TRBJ2-1, with 8 bases aligning to TRBD1. The CDR3 extends over 12 amino acids. Germline CDR1 and CDR2: LNHDA and SQIVND (reference sequence). Trimming took 9 bases from V and 11 from J; bases not matched to a gene: 9. The CDR3 DNA sequence: TGTGCCAGCGGGAAACAGGGGGAAAAGCAGTTCTTC. Translated, it gives CASGKQGEKQFF. The variable domain in full, with the rest retrieved from reference TRBV19 and TRBJ2-1, is DGGITQSPKYLFRKEGQNVTLSCEQNLNHDAMYWYRQDPGQGLRLIYYSQIVNDFQKGDIAEGYSVSREKKESFPLTVTSAQKNPTAFYLCASGKQGEKQFFGPGTRLTVL.

The V gene is TRBV11-3, the J gene TRBJ2-2, with 13 bases aligning to TRBD2. CDR3 length equals 17 residues. Germline V CDR1 and CDR2: SGHNT, YENEEA. The ends lost 2 bases at V and 2 bases at J; junction bases unmatched: 2. The DNA of the CDR3 is TGTGCCAGCAGCTTAAGGACTAGCGGGGGTAACACCGGGGAGCTGTTTTTT. Protein sequence: CASSLRTSGGNTGELFF.

Of note for this clone: Germline is not matched at one junction end, which may reflect a read error. The chain is built from TRBV14 and TRBJ2-7; D not certain. Germline V lookup: CDR1 SGHDN, CDR2 FVKESK. This CDR3 is built from 14 residues. CDR3 loop: CASSQARFPYEQYF. CDR3 bases: TGTGCCAGCAGCCAAGCCAGGTTTCCCTACGAGCAGTATTTC.

The V call is TRBV9, the J call TRBJ2-3; no definite D call. CDR1 and CDR2 from the germline V gene are SGDLS and YYNGEE. V was clipped by 5 bases and J by 2 bases, with 12 bases between them. The CDR3 has 14 residues. CDR3 residues: CASSVGTSTDTQYF. Here the CDR3 DNA reads TGTGCCAGCAGTGTTGGCACCTCCACAGATACGCAGTATTTT.

J is TRBJ2-5 and V is TRBV29-1, with 7 positions matching TRBD2. Trimming cost V 5 bases and J 5 bases; bases outside gene matches: 5. The CDR3 loop spans 12 amino acids. Looked up from germline, CDR1 is SQVTM and CDR2 is ANQGSEA. As DNA, the CDR3 is TGCAGCGTTCGTGTGGGGGGGGAGACCCAGTACTTC. This translates into CSVRVGGETQYF.

The chain joins TRBV6-4 to TRBJ2-3; TRBD1 matches 9 bases. Germline V gene sequence: CDR1 MRHNA, CDR2 SNTAGT. The CDR3 is 16 residues long. V lost 6 bases to trimming and J lost 2 bases; unmatched junction nucleotides: 9. For the CDR3, the DNA is TGTGCCAGCAGCAATCCTGGGACAGGGATCACAGATACGCAGTATTTT. Protein sequence: CASSNPGTGITDTQYF.

Relative to its sample, this clone is medium-sized (0.01 to 0.1%). The chain has TRBV7-6 and TRBJ1-4; 9 bases are shared with TRBD1. Germline CDR1 reads SGHVS; CDR2 reads FNYEAQ. The CDR3 is made up of 18 amino acids. V lost 5 bases and J lost 3; bases outside the gene matches: 13. The CDR3, as DNA: TGTGCCAGCAGCCAAGAGCGGGACAGGGAAGGGCCTAATGAAAAACTGTTTTTT. It translates to CASSQERDREGPNEKLFF.

By share, this clone counts as medium-sized. The limits of the CDR3 on the DNA are not certain, so only TCRdb's listed CDR3 is given. The rearrangement uses TRBV6-8 and TRBJ2-1; the table gives TRBD2 as D, unverified against the DNA. The germline CDR1 and CDR2 sequences are MNHGY and SAAAGT. 12 amino acids form the CDR3, both terminal residues included. The CDR3 region is CASSDFRGEQFF.

This chain joins TRBV18 and TRBJ2-2; a possible D gene is TRBD1 (5 bases). The germline V gene encodes CDR1 KGHSH and CDR2 LQKENI. The CDR3 is 15 residues long. V was clipped by 2 bases and J by 7 bases, with 14 bases between them. The CDR3 DNA is TGTGCCAGCTCACCAACTATTCAGGGTATCGGGGAGCTGTTTTTT. The encoded protein is CASSPTIQGIGELFF.

The chain links TRBV19 to TRBJ1-1; a possible D gene is TRBD1 (5 bases). V was pared by 1 base and J by 0 bases, with 9 bases between. Germline CDR1 is LNHDA and CDR2 is SQIVND (reference sequence). The CDR3 extends over 15 amino acids. CDR3 DNA sequence: TGTGCCAGTAGTATAGTAGCAGGGATGAACACTGAAGCTTTCTTT. It codes for CASSIVAGMNTEAFF. The entire variable domain, with the rest obtained from reference TRBV19 and TRBJ1-1, is as follows: DGGITQSPKYLFRKEGQNVTLSCEQNLNHDAMYWYRQDPGQGLRLIYYSQIVNDFQKGDIAEGYSVSREKKESFPLTVTSAQKNPTAFYLCASSIVAGMNTEAFFGQGTRLTVV.